This TCR beta chain was recorded in a study of T cells expressing NK-cell markers. Study-level information: One of eight sequenced donors was HCMV-seronegative; the other seven were seropositive.

To note about this clonotype: Its antigen is currently unknown.

TCRdb reprocessed the 5' RACE reads; each CDR3 protein has one entry and no DNA is given. The sample features 500,000 or so distinct CDR3 sequences, with approximately 3.6% in its top ten. Study results and caveats: Leadership of the CD3+CD56-NKG2C+ fraction also belonged to these clonotypes in a handful of donors.

The V gene's germline CDR1 is LGHNA and CDR2 YNFKEQ. The CDR3 loop spans 11 amino acids. The origin of this receptor is a man between 18 and 29 years old in good health. The chain combines TRBV4-2 with TRBJ2-1; the D call of TRBD2 rests on TCRdb alone, since no DNA is present to check it. Sequencing was done on a sample of blood T cells: a sorted CD56 or NKG2C T cell subset, CD4+ or CD8+ T cells, or bulk PBMC T cells (not recorded which). This CDR3 is CASGGSYEQFF.